The table lists the clone carrying this T cell receptor (beta chain) with many counts. This sample is part of a study of early T cells in non-severe SARS-CoV-2 infection. Looking at the study overall: Sequenced bulk RNA came from whole blood that was unsorted, and chains were unpaired.

This CDR3 contains 14 residues. V shed 1 base and J shed 7 bases, with 14 bases lying between them. Germline CDR1 LGHDT, CDR2 YNNKEL (reference sequence). TCRdb processed the 5' RACE reads anew with MiXCR; each CDR3 protein has one entry. In the table there are approximately 73,000 distinct CDR3 sequences, about 11% of which are singletons. The sequence came from an adult who was a healthcare worker with PCR-confirmed SARS-CoV-2 infection or an uninfected control (not recorded which). Material: whole blood. The chain has TRBV3-1 and TRBJ2-7; tentative D call: TRBD1 (7 bases). The CDR3 region has the DNA TGTGCCAGCAGCCAAGCTGTGACAGGGAGGGAGCAGTACTTC. As protein: CASSQAVTGREQYF.